The 2 T cell receptor beta chains listed next were all sequenced from one sample in a study of shared clonotypes between healthy human individuals. Positive CCR7 selection of CD45RO-negative cells yielded the naive CD8 cells, and terminally differentiated effector memory CD45RA+ cells were excluded. This table comes from immunoSEQ multiplex PCR, and its TCRdb copy is limited to in-frame clones, with some not included. The table shows approximately 600,000 clones, with approximately 95% occurring only once. Sequenced material: naive CD8+ T cells sorted from blood. These receptors came from a woman between 25 and 40 years old in good health.

This sequence joins TRBV7-6 and TRBJ1-1; no reliable D call. This CDR3 contains 13 residues. Per the germline V gene, CDR1 is SGHVS and CDR2 is FNYEAQ. Trimming removed 0 bases at V and 2 bases at J, with 4 bases between. This chain's CDR3 is CASSLAPNTEAFF. The CDR3 DNA sequence: TGTGCCAGCAGCTTAGCACCTAACACTGAAGCTTTCTTT.

The chain carries TRBV27 and TRBJ2-5, with 11 nucleotides matching TRBD1. The last part of the DNA fits TRBJ2-7 better; the J call may be wrong. The germline V gene has CDR1 MNHEY and CDR2 SMNVEV (reference sequence). CDR3 length equals 14 residues. The CDR3 DNA follows: TGTGCCAGCAGCTCCCGGACAGGGGGCGACGAGCAGTACTTC. Protein sequence: CASSSRTGGDEQYF.